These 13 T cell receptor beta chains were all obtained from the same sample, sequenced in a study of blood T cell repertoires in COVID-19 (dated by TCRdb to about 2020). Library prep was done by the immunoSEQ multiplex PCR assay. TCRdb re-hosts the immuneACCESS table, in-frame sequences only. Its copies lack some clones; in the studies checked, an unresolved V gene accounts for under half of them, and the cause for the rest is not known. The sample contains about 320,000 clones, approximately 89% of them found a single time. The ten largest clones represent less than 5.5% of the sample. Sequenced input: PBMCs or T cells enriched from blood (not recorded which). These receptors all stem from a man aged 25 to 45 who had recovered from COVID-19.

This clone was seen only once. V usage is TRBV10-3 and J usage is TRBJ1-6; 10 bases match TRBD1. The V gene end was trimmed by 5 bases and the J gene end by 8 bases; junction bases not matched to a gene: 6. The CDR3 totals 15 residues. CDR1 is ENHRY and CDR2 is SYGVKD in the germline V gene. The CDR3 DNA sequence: TGTGCCATCAGTCCACTGGGGACAGGGGATTCACCCCTCCACTTT. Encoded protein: CAISPLGTGDSPLHF.

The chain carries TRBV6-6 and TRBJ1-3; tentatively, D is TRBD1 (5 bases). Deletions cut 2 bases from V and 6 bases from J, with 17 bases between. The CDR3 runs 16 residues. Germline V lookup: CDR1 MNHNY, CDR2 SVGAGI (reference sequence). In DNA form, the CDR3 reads TGTGCCAGCAGTTACATACAGGTTCCCCTCCCAAACACCATATATTTT. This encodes CASSYIQVPLPNTIYF.

The CDR3 DNA reads as TGTGCCAGCAGTGATGGACTCAATAATTCACCCCTCCACTTT. This encodes CASSDGLNNSPLHF. The chain links TRBV2 to TRBJ1-6; no firm D call. The CDR3 extends over 14 amino acids. The germline CDR1 and CDR2 sequences are SNHLY and FYNNEI. The ends were cut back, 3 bases at V and 5 bases at J, with 8 bases in the middle. The full variable domain, its missing parts supplied by reference TRBV2 and TRBJ1-6, is EPEVTQTPSHQVTQMGQEVILRCVPISNHLYFYWYRQILGQKVEFLVSFYNNEISEKSEIFDDQFSVERPDGSNFTLKIRSTKLEDSAMYFCASSDGLNNSPLHFGNGTRLTVT.

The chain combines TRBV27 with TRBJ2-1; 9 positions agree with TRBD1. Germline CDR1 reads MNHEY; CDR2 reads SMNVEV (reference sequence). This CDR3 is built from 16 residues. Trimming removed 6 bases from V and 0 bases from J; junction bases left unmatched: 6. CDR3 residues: CASSGDRESSYNEQFF. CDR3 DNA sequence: TGTGCCAGCAGCGGGGACAGGGAAAGCTCCTACAATGAGCAGTTCTTC.

The CDR3 nucleotides are TGTGCCATCACCCTAGCGGGGGGGCCTCTTAAAGAGACCCAGTACTTC. It yields the protein CAITLAGGPLKETQYF. The gene calls are TRBV7-7 and TRBJ2-5, with TRBD2 matching 12 bases. Trimming took 10 bases from V and 3 from J; bases not matched to a gene: 12. The CDR3 covers 16 residues. CDR1 is SSHAT, CDR2 FNYEAQ, per germline (reference sequence).

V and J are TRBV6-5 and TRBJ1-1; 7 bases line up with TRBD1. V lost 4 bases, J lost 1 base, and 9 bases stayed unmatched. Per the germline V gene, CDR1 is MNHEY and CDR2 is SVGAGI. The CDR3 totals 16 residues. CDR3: CASSSLYRGRNTEAFF. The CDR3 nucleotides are TGTGCCAGCAGTTCCCTTTACAGGGGAAGGAACACTGAAGCTTTCTTT.

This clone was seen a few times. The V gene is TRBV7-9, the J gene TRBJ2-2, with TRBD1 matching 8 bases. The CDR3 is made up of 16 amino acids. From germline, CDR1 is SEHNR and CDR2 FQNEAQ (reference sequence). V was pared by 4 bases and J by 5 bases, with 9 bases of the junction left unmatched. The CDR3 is CASSSGQGSSTGELFF. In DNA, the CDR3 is TGTGCCAGCAGCTCAGGACAGGGTTCTTCTACCGGGGAGCTGTTTTTT.

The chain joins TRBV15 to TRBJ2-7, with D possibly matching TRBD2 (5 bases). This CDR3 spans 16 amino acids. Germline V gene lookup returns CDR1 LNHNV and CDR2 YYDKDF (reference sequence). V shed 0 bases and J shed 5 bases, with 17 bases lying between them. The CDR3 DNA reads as TGTGCCACCAGCAGAGATCGGACCTACAGCGGCAACGAGCAGTACTTC. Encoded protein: CATSRDRTYSGNEQYF.

The CDR3 protein is CASSVGSVTDTQYF. Written as DNA, the CDR3 is TGTGCCAGTAGCGTCGGGTCGGTCACAGATACGCAGTATTTT. The J gene is TRBJ2-3, the V gene TRBV19, with D unclear. From germline, CDR1 is LNHDA and CDR2 SQIVND (reference sequence). V lost 6 bases and J 2 bases, leaving 12 bases between the germline ends. The CDR3 is made up of 14 amino acids.

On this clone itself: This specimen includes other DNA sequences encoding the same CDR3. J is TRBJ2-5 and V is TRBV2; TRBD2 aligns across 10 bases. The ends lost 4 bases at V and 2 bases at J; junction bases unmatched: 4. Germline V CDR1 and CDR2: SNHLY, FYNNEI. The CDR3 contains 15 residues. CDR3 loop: CASSGQRGGQETQYF. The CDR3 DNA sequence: TGTGCCAGCAGTGGTCAGCGGGGGGGTCAAGAGACCCAGTACTTC. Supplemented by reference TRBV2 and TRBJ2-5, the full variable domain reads EPEVTQTPSHQVTQMGQEVILRCVPISNHLYFYWYRQILGQKVEFLVSFYNNEISEKSEIFDDQFSVERPDGSNFTLKIRSTKLEDSAMYFCASSGQRGGQETQYFGPGTRLLVL.

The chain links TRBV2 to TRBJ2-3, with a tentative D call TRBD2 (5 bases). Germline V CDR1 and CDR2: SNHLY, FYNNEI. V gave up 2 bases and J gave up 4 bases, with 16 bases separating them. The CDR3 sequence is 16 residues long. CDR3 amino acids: CASSEFAGLESDTQYF. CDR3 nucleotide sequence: TGTGCCAGCAGTGAATTTGCGGGTCTTGAGTCAGATACGCAGTATTTT.

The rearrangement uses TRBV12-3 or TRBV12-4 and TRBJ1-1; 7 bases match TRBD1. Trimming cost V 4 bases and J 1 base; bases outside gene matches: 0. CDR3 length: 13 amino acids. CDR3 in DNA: TGTGCCAGCAGTTACAGGGGGAACACTGAAGCTTTCTTT. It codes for CASSYRGNTEAFF.

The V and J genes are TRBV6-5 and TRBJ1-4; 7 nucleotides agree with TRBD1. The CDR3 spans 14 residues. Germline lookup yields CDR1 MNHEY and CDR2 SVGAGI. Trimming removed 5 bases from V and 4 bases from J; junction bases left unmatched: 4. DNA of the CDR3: TGTGCCAGCAGTACAGACAGGGATAATGAAAAACTGTTTTTT. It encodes CASSTDRDNEKLFF.